This TCR beta chain derives from a study of Graves' ophthalmopathy and Graves' hyperthyroidism. Study conclusions and caveats: Also, most clonotypes expanded in the thyroid above 0.001 frequency appeared in blood. It was with 70.59% sensitivity and approximately 72% specificity that the model predicted ophthalmopathy progression.

The authors diagnosed from clinical symptoms, serum thyroxine, TRAb, thyroid ultrasound and orbital computed tomography. CDR3 regions of TCR beta were amplified from RNA transcripts. Following a first-round RT-PCR that used HTBI primers, a second-round multiplex PCR was carried out. Via MiXCR, TCRdb re-called the multiplex PCR reads, giving one row per CDR3 protein. There are around 590,000 distinct CDR3 sequences in the sample; under 45% occur only once, and 3.5% to 4.5% lies in the top ten. This clonotype appeared many times. Its antigen is unknown. Germline assignment: CDR1 SGHRS and CDR2 YFSETQ. CDR3 length equals 14 residues. The germline V and J ends were trimmed by 0 bases and 5 bases, with 11 bases remaining between them.

Sequences were obtained from peripheral blood or thyroid tissue (not recorded which). The sequence derives from an adult man with Graves' hyperthyroidism. The rearrangement uses TRBV5-1 and TRBJ1-1; D possibly corresponds to TRBD1 (6 bases). CDR3 sequence (DNA): TGCGCCAGCAGCTTGGCAGGGGAGAGAACTGAAGCTTTCTTT. Translated, it gives CASSLAGERTEAFF.